The rows below give T cell receptor beta chains drawn from one sample of a study of blood T cell repertoires in COVID-19. Only in-frame clones appear in the TCRdb table, and some are missing; sequencing was by immunoSEQ multiplex PCR. The sample consists of more than 200,000 clones, about 88% of them appearing once. The specimen was PBMCs or T cells enriched from blood (not recorded which). The receptor set was obtained from a woman between 50 and 59 years old who had recovered from COVID-19. Each CDR3 is given with its conserved first and last residue. A D gene is named only where the DNA matches it firmly. Size tells how often a clone was seen (once, few, many) or the class of an expanded clone, and some rows leave it out.

cdr3_nt: TGTGCCAGCGCCCCGGGACTAGCGCTATACGAGCAGTACTTC
cdr3_aa: CASAPGLALYEQYF
clone_size: once
j_call: TRBJ2-7
v_call: TRBV19
d_call: TRBD2

cdr3_nt: TGTGCCAGTAGTATCGGACTTCCTCGAAGAACCACCGGGGAGCTGTTTTTT
cdr3_aa: CASSIGLPRRTTGELFF
clone_size: .
j_call: TRBJ2-2
v_call: TRBV19
d_call: .

cdr3_nt: TGTGCCAGCAGCTTAGCGGTGGGAAGGACTAGCGGTATCAACAATGAGCAGTTCTTC
cdr3_aa: CASSLAVGRTSGINNEQFF
clone_size: .
j_call: TRBJ2-1
v_call: TRBV7-2
d_call: TRBD2

cdr3_nt: TGTGCCAGCAGCCAAGACAGGACAGGGTACTATGGCTACACCTTC
cdr3_aa: CASSQDRTGYYGYTF
clone_size: .
j_call: TRBJ1-2
v_call: TRBV3-1/TRBV3-2
d_call: TRBD1

cdr3_nt: TGTGCCAGCAGCCGCAGGGGCTTGGCCTACGAGCAGTACTTC
cdr3_aa: CASSRRGLAYEQYF
clone_size: .
j_call: TRBJ2-7
v_call: TRBV7-2
d_call: .

cdr3_nt: TGTGCCATCAGTGAGTCCGGGGGAGGAAGCACAGATACGCAGTATTTT
cdr3_aa: CAISESGGGSTDTQYF
clone_size: .
j_call: TRBJ2-3
v_call: TRBV10-3
d_call: .

cdr3_nt: TGTGCCAGCAGCTTCGGGATTAACCGAAACACCGGGGAGCTGTTTTTT
cdr3_aa: CASSFGINRNTGELFF
clone_size: .
j_call: TRBJ2-2
v_call: TRBV13
d_call: .

cdr3_nt: TGCGCCAGCAGTGAGTCGTCGGGACAAGAGACCCAGTACTTC
cdr3_aa: CASSESSGQETQYF
clone_size: .
j_call: TRBJ2-5
v_call: TRBV10-1
d_call: .

cdr3_nt: TGTGCCAGCACCATAATGAACACTGAAGCTTTCTTT
cdr3_aa: CASTIMNTEAFF
clone_size: few
j_call: TRBJ1-1
v_call: TRBV7-9
d_call: .

cdr3_nt: TGCAGCGTTCCGGACAGGGGCGATGGCTACACCTTC
cdr3_aa: CSVPDRGDGYTF
clone_size: .
j_call: TRBJ1-2
v_call: TRBV29-1
d_call: TRBD1

cdr3_nt: TGTGCCAGCAGGGACAGTGGTTACTCTGGGGCCAACGTCCTGACTTTC
cdr3_aa: CASRDSGYSGANVLTF
clone_size: .
j_call: TRBJ2-6
v_call: TRBV2
d_call: .

cdr3_nt: TGTGCCAGCAGCTTAGGTCCTAACCCCTCCTACGAGCAGTACTTC
cdr3_aa: CASSLGPNPSYEQYF
clone_size: .
j_call: TRBJ2-7
v_call: TRBV7-2
d_call: .

cdr3_nt: TGTGCCAGCAGTCAACCGGGTCCCGGGACTAGGGCGGATACGCAGTATTTT
cdr3_aa: CASSQPGPGTRADTQYF
clone_size: .
j_call: TRBJ2-3
v_call: TRBV28
d_call: TRBD2

cdr3_nt: TGTGCCAGCAGTGAGGGGACAGGGGGTTACAATGAGCAGTTCTTC
cdr3_aa: CASSEGTGGYNEQFF
clone_size: .
j_call: TRBJ2-1
v_call: TRBV6-1
d_call: TRBD1

cdr3_nt: TGTGCCAGCAGCCACTGGGCCTCCACCTTAGCCAAAAACATTCAGTACTTC
cdr3_aa: CASSHWASTLAKNIQYF
clone_size: .
j_call: TRBJ2-4
v_call: TRBV3-1/TRBV3-2
d_call: .

cdr3_nt: TGTGCCATCAGTGGGCCCCTCCAGGGGCCCTACGAGCAGTACTTC
cdr3_aa: CAISGPLQGPYEQYF
clone_size: once
j_call: TRBJ2-7
v_call: TRBV10-3
d_call: .

cdr3_nt: TGCGCCAGCAGGGTTACTAGCGGGGATTCCTACGAGCAGTACTTC
cdr3_aa: CASRVTSGDSYEQYF
clone_size: .
j_call: TRBJ2-7
v_call: TRBV10-2
d_call: TRBD2